The 17 T cell receptor beta chains presented below share a single source sample, sequenced in a study of T cell changes during pregnancy in multiple sclerosis. This table comes from immunoSEQ multiplex PCR, and its TCRdb copy is limited to in-frame clones, with some not included. There are about 40,000 clones in the sample; roughly 90% occur only once, and roughly 4.5% lies in the top ten. The sample in question was peripheral blood, obtained in the second trimester of pregnancy. These receptor sequences come from a female donor in good health, enrolled as a control in a pregnancy study.

This chain links TRBV6-1 with TRBJ2-7, with a tentative D call TRBD1 (6 bases). CDR1 is MNHNS, CDR2 SASEGT, per germline. Trimming removed 0 bases from V and 3 bases from J, with 9 bases in between. The CDR3 is 14 amino acids. The CDR3 sequence: CASSEAVQGYEQYF. The CDR3 region has the DNA TGTGCCAGCAGTGAAGCGGTACAGGGCTACGAGCAGTACTTC.

The chain recombines TRBV2 with TRBJ1-2; weak D call: TRBD1 (5 bases). From germline, CDR1 is SNHLY and CDR2 FYNNEI. V lost 10 bases, J lost 4 bases, and 19 bases lay in between. The CDR3 has 14 residues. In nucleotides, the CDR3 is TGTGCCACCCTACTGGCGGGGACCCTCTATGGCTACACCTTC. This sequence encodes CATLLAGTLYGYTF. The whole variable domain, filled in from reference TRBV2 and TRBJ1-2, reads EPEVTQTPSHQVTQMGQEVILRCVPISNHLYFYWYRQILGQKVEFLVSFYNNEISEKSEIFDDQFSVERPDGSNFTLKIRSTKLEDSAMYFCATLLAGTLYGYTFGSGTRLTVV.

The chain employs TRBV5-1 and TRBJ2-1; 15 bases agree with TRBD2. CDR3 size: 18 residues. Germline CDR1 SGHRS, CDR2 YFSETQ. J was trimmed by 2 bases and V by 4 bases; bases with no gene match: 7. The CDR3 here is CASSTGLAGGFTYNEQFF. CDR3 bases: TGCGCCAGCAGCACGGGACTAGCGGGGGGCTTTACCTACAATGAGCAGTTCTTC.

The V and J genes are TRBV5-1 and TRBJ2-3; 9 bases agree with TRBD2. The CDR3 is 18 residues long. Germline CDR1 SGHRS, CDR2 YFSETQ. V dropped 3 bases and J dropped 2; count of bases not matched to a gene: 13. The CDR3 region has the DNA TGCGCCAGCAGCTCCTCAGCGGGAGGCTCATCAATCACAGATACGCAGTATTTT. Its translation is CASSSSAGGSSITDTQYF.

The chain couples TRBV7-2 to TRBJ2-1, with no clear D. Germline lookup yields CDR1 SGHTA and CDR2 FQGNSA. The V end lost 5 bases, the J end lost 7 bases, and 9 bases lay between the germline ends. CDR3 length: 12 residues. CDR3 coding DNA: TGTGCCAGCAGCCCCAACGGGAATGAGCAGTTCTTC. This codes for CASSPNGNEQFF.

This chain joins TRBV5-1 and TRBJ1-2; 12 bases line up with TRBD1. V was clipped by 5 bases and J by 6 bases; unmatched bases: 5. The CDR3 extends over 14 amino acids. Germline V CDR1 and CDR2: SGHRS, YFSETQ. CDR3 residues: CASRLGQGANGYTF. DNA of the CDR3: TGCGCCAGCAGACTGGGACAGGGGGCTAATGGCTACACCTTC.

The chain recombines TRBV19 with TRBJ2-7; no reliable D call. The CDR3 covers 12 residues. CDR1 is LNHDA and CDR2 is SQIVND in the germline V gene (reference sequence). V was trimmed by 5 bases and J by 0 bases, leaving 5 bases between them. This CDR3 is CASSESSYEQYF. The CDR3 coding sequence is TGTGCCAGTAGTGAGAGCTCCTACGAGCAGTACTTC.

This clone has more than one count but fewer than ten. The chain links TRBV7-9 to TRBJ1-4, with TRBD1 matching over 7 bases. The germline CDR1 and CDR2 sequences are SEHNR and FQNEAQ (reference sequence). The length of the CDR3 is 13 residues. Trimming at V came to 1 base and at J to 10 bases, leaving 3 bases not matched to a gene. Here the CDR3 reads CASSLDQGGKLFF. The CDR3 DNA follows: TGTGCCAGCAGCTTAGACCAGGGGGGAAAACTGTTTTTT.

The CDR3 region is CASSLGKSGLEYF. The CDR3 DNA is TGTGCCAGCAGCTTAGGAAAATCGGGACTAGAGTACTTC. The rearrangement joins TRBV7-2 to TRBJ2-7; 8 bases are shared with TRBD2. The V gene end was trimmed by 1 base and the J gene end by 11 bases; junction bases not matched to a gene: 7. From germline, CDR1 is SGHTA and CDR2 FQGNSA. The CDR3 is made up of 13 amino acids.

A single count supports this clone. The CDR3: CASSDSPSGANVLTF. The DNA of the CDR3 is TGTGCCAGCAGTGACAGTCCCTCTGGGGCCAACGTCCTGACTTTC. The V and J genes are TRBV2 and TRBJ2-6; no definite D call. Looked up from germline, CDR1 is SNHLY and CDR2 is FYNNEI. V was cut by 3 bases and J by 0 bases, with 6 bases left in between. This CDR3 is built from 15 residues. Filled out from reference TRBV2 and TRBJ2-6, the complete variable domain reads EPEVTQTPSHQVTQMGQEVILRCVPISNHLYFYWYRQILGQKVEFLVSFYNNEISEKSEIFDDQFSVERPDGSNFTLKIRSTKLEDSAMYFCASSDSPSGANVLTFGAGSRLTVL.

The V call is TRBV5-1, the J call TRBJ1-3; the D gene is possibly TRBD1 (6 bases). The V end lost 0 bases, the J end lost 3 bases, and 13 bases lay between the germline ends. The CDR3 sequence is 16 residues long. CDR1 is SGHRS and CDR2 is YFSETQ in the germline V gene. The CDR3 protein is CASSLAQGLRGNTIYF. The CDR3 coding sequence is TGCGCCAGCAGCTTGGCTCAGGGGTTACGTGGAAACACCATATATTTT.

This clone was seen more than once but under ten times. This rearrangement joins TRBV5-4 to TRBJ1-2; TRBD1 matches 7 bases. CDR3 length: 14 amino acids. In germline, CDR1 is SGHNT, CDR2 YYREEE (reference sequence). Trimming removed 4 bases from V and 8 bases from J; junction bases left unmatched: 11. The CDR3 DNA sequence: TGTGCCAGCAGCACACGGACAGGCCCAGGGGGCTACACCTTC. Amino acids: CASSTRTGPGGYTF.

This chain connects TRBV9 to TRBJ2-3, with D hard to call. V dropped 6 bases and J dropped 3 bases, with 17 bases sitting between them. This CDR3 has 15 amino acids. Germline V CDR1 and CDR2: SGDLS, YYNGEE. In DNA, the CDR3 is TGTGCCAGCACCCCCTGGCATGGGCCAACAGATACGCAGTATTTT. Encoded protein: CASTPWHGPTDTQYF.

V and J are TRBV19 and TRBJ2-3; D possibly corresponds to TRBD2 (7 bases). Germline V gives CDR1 LNHDA, CDR2 SQIVND (reference sequence). V dropped 7 bases and J dropped 6 bases, with 14 bases sitting between them. This CDR3 has 13 residues. The CDR3, as DNA: TGTGCCAGTACCGAGGGGGGGTCTGATACGCAGTATTTT. Its protein product is CASTEGGSDTQYF.

The V call is TRBV30, the J call TRBJ2-1, with 8 bases aligning to TRBD2. Germline trimming cut 3 bases from V and 11 bases from J; bases unmatched to any gene: 9. The germline CDR1 and CDR2 sequences are GTSNPN and SVGIG (reference sequence). The CDR3 length is 13 residues. The CDR3 region is CAWSLRGGTQQFF. As DNA, the CDR3 is TGTGCCTGGAGCTTGCGCGGGGGGACCCAGCAGTTCTTC.

The chain joins TRBV27 to TRBJ1-1; D might be TRBD1 (5 bases). The length of the CDR3 is 14 residues. Deletions cut 0 bases from V and 1 base from J, with 6 bases between. Germline CDR1 and CDR2: MNHEY and SMNVEV (reference sequence). This CDR3 reads CASSLSGGNTEAFF. CDR3 nucleotides: TGTGCCAGCAGTTTATCGGGGGGGAACACTGAAGCTTTCTTT.

The gene calls are TRBV19 and TRBJ1-1, with 11 bases fitting TRBD1. The V gene's germline CDR1 is LNHDA and CDR2 SQIVND (reference sequence). The CDR3 is made up of 14 amino acids. The junction had 5 bases not matched to a gene; V was cut back by 5 bases and J by 6 bases. DNA for the CDR3: TGTGCCAGTAGTGGGACAGGGGGTTTCGCTGAAGCTTTCTTT. Residues: CASSGTGGFAEAFF.